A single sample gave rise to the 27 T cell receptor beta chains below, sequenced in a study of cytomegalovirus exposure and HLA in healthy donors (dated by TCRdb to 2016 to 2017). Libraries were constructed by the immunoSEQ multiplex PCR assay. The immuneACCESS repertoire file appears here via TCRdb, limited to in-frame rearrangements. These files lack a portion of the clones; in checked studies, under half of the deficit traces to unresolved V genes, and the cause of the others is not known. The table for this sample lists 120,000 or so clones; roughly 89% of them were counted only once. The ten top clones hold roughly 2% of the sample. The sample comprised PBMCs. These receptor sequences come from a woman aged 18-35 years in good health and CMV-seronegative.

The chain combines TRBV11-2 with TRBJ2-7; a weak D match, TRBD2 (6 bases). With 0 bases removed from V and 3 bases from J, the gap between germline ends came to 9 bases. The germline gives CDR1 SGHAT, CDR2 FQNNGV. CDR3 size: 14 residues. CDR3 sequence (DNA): TGTGCCAGCAGCTTAGATATGGGGGGCTACGAGCAGTACTTC. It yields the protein CASSLDMGGYEQYF.

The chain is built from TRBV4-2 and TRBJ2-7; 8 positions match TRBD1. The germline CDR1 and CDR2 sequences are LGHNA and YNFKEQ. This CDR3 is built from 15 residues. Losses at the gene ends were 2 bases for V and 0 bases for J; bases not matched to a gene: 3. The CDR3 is CASSQWTGPSYEQYF. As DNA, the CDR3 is TGTGCCAGCAGCCAATGGACAGGGCCCTCCTACGAGCAGTACTTC.

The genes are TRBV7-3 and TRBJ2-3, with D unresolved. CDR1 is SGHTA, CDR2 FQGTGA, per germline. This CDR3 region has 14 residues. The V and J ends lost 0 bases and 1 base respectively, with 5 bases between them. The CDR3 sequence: CASSLTGGTDTQYF. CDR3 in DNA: TGTGCCAGCAGCTTAACGGGCGGCACAGATACGCAGTATTTT.

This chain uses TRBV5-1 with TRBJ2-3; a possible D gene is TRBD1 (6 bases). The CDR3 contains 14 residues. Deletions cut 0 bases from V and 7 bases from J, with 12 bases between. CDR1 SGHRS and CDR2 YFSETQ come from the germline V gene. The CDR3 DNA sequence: TGCGCCAGCAGCTTGGATTCCGGGGACAATACGCAGTATTTT. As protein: CASSLDSGDNTQYF.

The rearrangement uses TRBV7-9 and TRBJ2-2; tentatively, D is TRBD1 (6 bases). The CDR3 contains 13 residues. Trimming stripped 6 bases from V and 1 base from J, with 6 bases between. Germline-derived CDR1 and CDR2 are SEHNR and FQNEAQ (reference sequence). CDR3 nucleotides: TGTGCCAGCAGGGGACAGAACACCGGGGAGCTGTTTTTT. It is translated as CASRGQNTGELFF. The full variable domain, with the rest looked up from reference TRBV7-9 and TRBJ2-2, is DTGVSQNPRHKITKRGQNVTFRCDPISEHNRLYWYRQTLGQGPEFLTYFQNEAQLEKSRLLSDRFSAERPKGSFSTLEIQRTEQGDSAMYLCASRGQNTGELFFGEGSRLTVL.

DNA for the CDR3: TGCGCCAGCAGCCTGGACAGGACCGGAAACACCATATATTTT. Protein sequence: CASSLDRTGNTIYF. V and J are TRBV4-1 and TRBJ1-3, with TRBD1 matching 7 bases. Per germline, CDR1 MGHRA and CDR2 YSYEKL. Trimming at V came to 4 bases and at J to 4 bases, leaving 4 bases not matched to a gene. CDR3 length equals 14 residues.

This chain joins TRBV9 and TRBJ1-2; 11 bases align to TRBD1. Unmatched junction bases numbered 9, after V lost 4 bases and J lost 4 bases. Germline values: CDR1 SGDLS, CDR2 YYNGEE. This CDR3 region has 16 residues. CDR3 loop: CASSPRTGGSSYGYTF. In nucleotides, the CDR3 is TGTGCCAGCAGCCCAAGGACAGGGGGCAGTAGCTATGGCTACACCTTC. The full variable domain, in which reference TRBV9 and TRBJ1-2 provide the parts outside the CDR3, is DSGVTQTPKHLITATGQRVTLRCSPRSGDLSVYWYQQSLDQGLQFLIQYYNGEERAKGNILERFSAQQFPDLHSELNLSSLELGDSALYFCASSPRTGGSSYGYTFGSGTRLTVV.

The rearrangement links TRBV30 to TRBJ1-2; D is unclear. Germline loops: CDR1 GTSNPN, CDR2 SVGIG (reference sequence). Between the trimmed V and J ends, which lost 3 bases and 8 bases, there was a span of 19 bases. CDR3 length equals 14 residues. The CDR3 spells CAWRTALATDGYTF. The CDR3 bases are TGTGCCTGGAGGACCGCCCTAGCCACAGACGGCTACACCTTC.

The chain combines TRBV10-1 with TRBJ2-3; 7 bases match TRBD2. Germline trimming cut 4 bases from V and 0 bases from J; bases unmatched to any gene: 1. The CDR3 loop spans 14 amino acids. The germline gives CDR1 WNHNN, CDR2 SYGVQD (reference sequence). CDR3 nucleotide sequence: TGCGCCAGCAGTGTGGGGGGGAGCACAGATACGCAGTATTTT. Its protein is CASSVGGSTDTQYF.

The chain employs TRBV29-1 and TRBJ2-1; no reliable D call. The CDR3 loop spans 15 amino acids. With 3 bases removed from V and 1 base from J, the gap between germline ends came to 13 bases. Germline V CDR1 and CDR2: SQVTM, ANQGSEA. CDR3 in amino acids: CSVEVRAYSYNEQFF. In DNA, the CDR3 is TGCAGCGTTGAGGTACGAGCCTATTCCTACAATGAGCAGTTCTTC.

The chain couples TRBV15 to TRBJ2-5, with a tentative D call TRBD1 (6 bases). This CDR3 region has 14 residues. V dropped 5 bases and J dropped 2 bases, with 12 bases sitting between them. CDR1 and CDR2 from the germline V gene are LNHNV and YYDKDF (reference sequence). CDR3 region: CATSGGFSQETQYF. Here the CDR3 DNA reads TGTGCCACCAGCGGGGGCTTCTCTCAAGAGACCCAGTACTTC.

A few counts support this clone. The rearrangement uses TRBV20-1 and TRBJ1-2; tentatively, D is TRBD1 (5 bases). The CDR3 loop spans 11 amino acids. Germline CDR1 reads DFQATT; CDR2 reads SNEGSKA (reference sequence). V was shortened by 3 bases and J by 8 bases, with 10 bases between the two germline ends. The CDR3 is CSASWGIGYTF. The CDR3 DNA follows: TGCAGTGCTAGTTGGGGCATCGGCTACACCTTC.

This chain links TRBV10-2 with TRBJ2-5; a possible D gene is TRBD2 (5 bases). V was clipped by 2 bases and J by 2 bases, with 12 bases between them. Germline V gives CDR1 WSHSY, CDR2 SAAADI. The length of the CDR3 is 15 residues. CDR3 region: CASSELSRLQETQYF. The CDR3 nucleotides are TGCGCCAGCAGTGAGCTCTCTCGACTACAAGAGACCCAGTACTTC.

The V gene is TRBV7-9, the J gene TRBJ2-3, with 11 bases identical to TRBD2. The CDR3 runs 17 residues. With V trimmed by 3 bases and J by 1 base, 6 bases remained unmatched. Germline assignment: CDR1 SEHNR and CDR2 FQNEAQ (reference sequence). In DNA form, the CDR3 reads TGTGCCAGCAGCTTTCCTAGCGGGAGGTATGGCACAGATACGCAGTATTTT. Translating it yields CASSFPSGRYGTDTQYF.

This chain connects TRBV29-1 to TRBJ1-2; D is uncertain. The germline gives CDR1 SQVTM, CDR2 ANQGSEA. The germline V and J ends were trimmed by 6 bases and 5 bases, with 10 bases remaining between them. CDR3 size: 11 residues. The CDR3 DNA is TGCAGCGTGCCCCTGGAGTATGGCTACACCTTC. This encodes CSVPLEYGYTF.

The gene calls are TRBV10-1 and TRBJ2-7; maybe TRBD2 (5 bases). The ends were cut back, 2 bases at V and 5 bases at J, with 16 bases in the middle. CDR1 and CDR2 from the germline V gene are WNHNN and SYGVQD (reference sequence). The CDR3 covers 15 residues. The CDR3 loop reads CASSEANRGLNEQYF. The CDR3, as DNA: TGCGCCAGCAGTGAGGCAAACAGAGGACTTAACGAGCAGTACTTC.

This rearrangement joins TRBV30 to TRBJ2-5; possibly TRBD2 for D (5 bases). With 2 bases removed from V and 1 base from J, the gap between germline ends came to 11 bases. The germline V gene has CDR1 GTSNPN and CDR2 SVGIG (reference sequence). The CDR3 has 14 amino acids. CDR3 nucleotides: TGTGCCTGGAGTCCGGAGGTGATCCAAGAGACCCAGTACTTC. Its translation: CAWSPEVIQETQYF.

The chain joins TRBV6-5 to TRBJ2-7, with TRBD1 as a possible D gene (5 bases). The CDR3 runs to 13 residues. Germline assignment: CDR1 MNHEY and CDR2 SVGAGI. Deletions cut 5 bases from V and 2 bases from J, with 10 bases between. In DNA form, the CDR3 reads TGTGCCAGCAGTCGTCCGGACACCTACGAGCAGTACTTC. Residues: CASSRPDTYEQYF.

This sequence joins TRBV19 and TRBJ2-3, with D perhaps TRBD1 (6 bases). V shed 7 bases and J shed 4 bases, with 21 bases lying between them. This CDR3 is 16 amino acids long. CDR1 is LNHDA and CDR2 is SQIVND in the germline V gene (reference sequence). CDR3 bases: TGTGCCAGTAATCCACAGGGAGAGCTATGGGCAGATACGCAGTATTTT. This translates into CASNPQGELWADTQYF.

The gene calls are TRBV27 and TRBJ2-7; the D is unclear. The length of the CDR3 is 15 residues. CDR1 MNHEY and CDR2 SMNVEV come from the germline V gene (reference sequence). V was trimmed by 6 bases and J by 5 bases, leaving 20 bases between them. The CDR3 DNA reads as TGTGCCAGCAGCTCCGGCGGAACGAACCAGAACGAGCAGTACTTC. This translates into CASSSGGTNQNEQYF.

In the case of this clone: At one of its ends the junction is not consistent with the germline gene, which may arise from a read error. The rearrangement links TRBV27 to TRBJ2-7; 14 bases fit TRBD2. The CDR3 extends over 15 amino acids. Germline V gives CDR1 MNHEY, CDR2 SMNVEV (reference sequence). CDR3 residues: CASRRGLAGVYKQYF. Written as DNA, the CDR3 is TGTGCCAGCAGGAGGGGACTAGCGGGAGTCTACAAGCAGTACTTC.

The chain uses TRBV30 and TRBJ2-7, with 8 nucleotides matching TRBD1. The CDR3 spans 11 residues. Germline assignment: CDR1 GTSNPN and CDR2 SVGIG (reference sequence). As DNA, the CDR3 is TGTGTTGGACAGGGCCCCTACGAGCAGTACTTC. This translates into CVGQGPYEQYF. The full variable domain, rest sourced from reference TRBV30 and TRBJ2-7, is SQTIHQWPATLVQPVGSPLSLECTVEGTSNPNLYWYRQAAGRGLQLLFYSVGIGQISSEVPQNLSASRPQDRQFILSSKKLLLSDSGFYLCVGQGPYEQYFGPGTRLTVT.

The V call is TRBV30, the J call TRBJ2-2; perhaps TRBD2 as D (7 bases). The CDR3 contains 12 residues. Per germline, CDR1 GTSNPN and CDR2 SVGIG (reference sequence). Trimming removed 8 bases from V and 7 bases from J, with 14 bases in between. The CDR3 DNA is TGTGCCGGGGGCAGGGAGGGCGGGGAGCTGTTTTTT. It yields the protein CAGGREGGELFF.

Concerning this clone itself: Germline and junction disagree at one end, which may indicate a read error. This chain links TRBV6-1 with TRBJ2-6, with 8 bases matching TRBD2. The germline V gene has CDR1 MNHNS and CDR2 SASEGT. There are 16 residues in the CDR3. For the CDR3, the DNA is TGTGCCAGCAGCGAAGCGGGAGAGGCTGGGGCCAACGTCCTGACTTTC. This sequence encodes CASSEAGEAGANVLTF.

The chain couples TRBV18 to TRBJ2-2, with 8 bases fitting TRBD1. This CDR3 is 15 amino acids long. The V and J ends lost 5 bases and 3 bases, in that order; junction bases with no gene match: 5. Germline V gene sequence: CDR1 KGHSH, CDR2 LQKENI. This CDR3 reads CASSSSDRDTGELFF. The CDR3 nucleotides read TGTGCCAGCTCATCGTCGGACAGGGACACCGGGGAGCTGTTTTTT. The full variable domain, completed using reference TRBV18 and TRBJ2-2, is NAGVMQNPRHLVRRRGQEARLRCSPMKGHSHVYWYRQLPEEGLKFMVYLQKENIIDESGMPKERFSAEFPKEGPSILRIQQVVRGDSAAYFCASSSSDRDTGELFFGEGSRLTVL.

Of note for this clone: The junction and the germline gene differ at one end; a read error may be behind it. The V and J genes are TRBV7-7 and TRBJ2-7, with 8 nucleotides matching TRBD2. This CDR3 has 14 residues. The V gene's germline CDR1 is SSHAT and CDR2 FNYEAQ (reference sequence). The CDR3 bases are TGTGCTAGCAGCCCTGGAGTAGCGGGGTACGAGCAGTACTTC. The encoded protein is CASSPGVAGYEQYF.

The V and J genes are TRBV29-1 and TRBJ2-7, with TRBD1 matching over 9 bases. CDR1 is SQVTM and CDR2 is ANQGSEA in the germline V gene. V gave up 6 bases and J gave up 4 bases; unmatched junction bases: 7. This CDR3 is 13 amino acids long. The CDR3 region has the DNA TGCAGCGTCCCCACCGGACAGGGGTACGAGCAGTACTTC. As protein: CSVPTGQGYEQYF.